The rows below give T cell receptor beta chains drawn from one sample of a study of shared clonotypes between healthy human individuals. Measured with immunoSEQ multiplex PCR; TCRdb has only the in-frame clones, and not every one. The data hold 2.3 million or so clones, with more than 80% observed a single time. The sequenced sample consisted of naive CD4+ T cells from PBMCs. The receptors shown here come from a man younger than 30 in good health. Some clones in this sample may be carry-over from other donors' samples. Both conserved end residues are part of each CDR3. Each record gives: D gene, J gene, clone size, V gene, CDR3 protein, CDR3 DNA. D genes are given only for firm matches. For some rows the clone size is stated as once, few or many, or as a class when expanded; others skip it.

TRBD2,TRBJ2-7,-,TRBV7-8,CASSLGLVFDEQYF,TGTGCCAGCAGCCTGGGACTAGTTTTCGACGAGCAGTACTTC
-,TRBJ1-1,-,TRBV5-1,CASSLGRANTEAFF,TGCGCCAGCAGCTTGGGCCGAGCCAACACTGAAGCTTTCTTT
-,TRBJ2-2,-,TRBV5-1,CASSPTLSADGELFF,TGCGCCAGCAGCCCAACCCTCAGCGCCGACGGGGAGCTGTTTTTT
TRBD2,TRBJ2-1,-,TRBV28,CASSLPSGYNEQFF,TGTGCCAGCAGTTTACCTAGCGGATACAATGAGCAGTTCTTC
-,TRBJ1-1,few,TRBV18,CASSPQSTEAFF,TGTGCCAGCTCACCACAGAGCACTGAAGCTTTCTTT
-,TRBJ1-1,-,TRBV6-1,CASGTTEAFF,TGTGCCAGCGGGACGACTGAAGCTTTCTTT
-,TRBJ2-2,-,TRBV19,CASSSPGLRTGELFF,TGTGCCAGTAGTAGCCCGGGACTCCGCACCGGGGAGCTGTTTTTT
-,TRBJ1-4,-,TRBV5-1,CASSYQGTTNEKLFF,TGCGCCAGCAGCTATCAGGGGACAACTAATGAAAAACTGTTTTTT
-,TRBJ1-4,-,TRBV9,CASSARSQGRYEKLFF,TGTGCCAGCAGCGCCCGGTCCCAGGGGCGCTACGAAAAACTGTTTTTT
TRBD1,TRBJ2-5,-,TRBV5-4,CASSLDRGETQYF,TGTGCCAGCAGCTTGGACAGGGGCGAGACCCAGTACTTC
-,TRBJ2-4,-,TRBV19,CASSLDRSLAKNIQYF,TGTGCCAGTAGCCTAGACAGGTCTTTAGCCAAAAACATTCAGTACTTC
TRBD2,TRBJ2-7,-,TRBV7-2,CASSLVGLAGITRQYF,TGTGCCAGCAGCTTAGTTGGACTAGCGGGGATTACGAGGCAGTACTTC